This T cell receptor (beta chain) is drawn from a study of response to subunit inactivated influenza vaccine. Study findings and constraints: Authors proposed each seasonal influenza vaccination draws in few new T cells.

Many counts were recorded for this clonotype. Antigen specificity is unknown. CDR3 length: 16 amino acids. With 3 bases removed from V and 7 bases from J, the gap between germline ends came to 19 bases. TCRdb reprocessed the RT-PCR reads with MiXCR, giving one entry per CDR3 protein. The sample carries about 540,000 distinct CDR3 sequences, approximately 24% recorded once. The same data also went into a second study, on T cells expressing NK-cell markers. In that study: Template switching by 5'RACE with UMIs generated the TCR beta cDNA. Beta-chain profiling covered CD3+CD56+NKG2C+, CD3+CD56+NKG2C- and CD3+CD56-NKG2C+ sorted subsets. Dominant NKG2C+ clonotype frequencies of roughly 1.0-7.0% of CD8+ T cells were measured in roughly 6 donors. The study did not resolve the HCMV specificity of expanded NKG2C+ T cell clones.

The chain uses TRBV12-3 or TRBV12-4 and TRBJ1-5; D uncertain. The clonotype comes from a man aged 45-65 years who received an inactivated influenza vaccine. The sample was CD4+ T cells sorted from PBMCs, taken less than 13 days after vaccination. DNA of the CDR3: TGTGCCAGCAGTTTGATCGTAACCGGTCGTGGACAGCCCCAGCATTTT. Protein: CASSLIVTGRGQPQHF.